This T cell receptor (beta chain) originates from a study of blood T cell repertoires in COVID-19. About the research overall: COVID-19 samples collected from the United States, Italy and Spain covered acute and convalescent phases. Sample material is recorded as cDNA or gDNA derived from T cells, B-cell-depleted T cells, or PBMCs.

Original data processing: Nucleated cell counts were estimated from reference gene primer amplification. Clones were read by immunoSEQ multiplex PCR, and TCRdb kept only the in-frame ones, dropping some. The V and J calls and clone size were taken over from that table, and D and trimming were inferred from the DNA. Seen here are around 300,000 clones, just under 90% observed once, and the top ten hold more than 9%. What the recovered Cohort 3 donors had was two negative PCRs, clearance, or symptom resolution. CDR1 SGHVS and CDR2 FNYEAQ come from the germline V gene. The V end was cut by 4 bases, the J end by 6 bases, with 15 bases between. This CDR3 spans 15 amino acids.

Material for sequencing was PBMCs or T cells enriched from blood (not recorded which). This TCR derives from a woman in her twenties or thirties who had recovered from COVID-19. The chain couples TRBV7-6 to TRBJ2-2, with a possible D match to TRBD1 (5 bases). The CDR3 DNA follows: TGTGCCAGCAGCTCAACCTCAGGGTTCTCCGGGGAGCTGTTTTTT. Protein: CASSSTSGFSGELFF.